This TCR beta chain was observed in a study of blood T cell repertoires in COVID-19. Germline CDR1 SGHAT, CDR2 FQDESV (reference sequence). V lost 3 bases to trimming and J lost 0 bases; unmatched junction nucleotides: 5. The CDR3 runs to 16 residues. Data came from immunoSEQ multiplex PCR; TCRdb stores just in-frame clones and leaves some out. The data contain over 80,000 clones, about 87% of them seen just once; the ten biggest clones take up about 20%. J is TRBJ2-3 and V is TRBV11-1; TRBD2 matches at 8 bases. Material: peripheral blood. This clonotype was obtained from a human donor in a cohort sampled during active COVID-19. This CDR3 reads CASSFRREASTDTQYF. CDR3 sequence (DNA): TGTGCCAGCAGCTTCCGGCGGGAGGCTAGCACAGATACGCAGTATTTT.